These 13 T cell receptor beta chains came from one sample sequenced in a study of blood T cells in healthy people across ages (dated by TCRdb to 2014 to 2015). Library construction relied on 5' RACE. Data came from an Illumina HiSeq 2500. The second PCR ran for about 6 to 11 cycles and used a J-beta primer mix along with a sample-barcoded 5' primer. TCRdb redid the processing of the public reads, applying fastp at Q25 and MiXCR, and retained in-frame beta chains. Every entry covers one CDR3 protein and lists the most common genes and DNA from its rows. The sample profile shows 760,000 or so distinct CDR3 sequences; about 25% of them were found once. The ten largest clones capture under 9.5% of the sample. The same sample was also used in a study of T cells of mothers and their children.

Sequenced input: blood. The origin of the receptors is a boy between 10 and 17 years old in good health.

The chain recombines TRBV7-3 with TRBJ2-1; the match to TRBD2 covers 8 bases. The V segment lost 3 bases and the J segment 4 bases; nucleotides outside the gene matches: 8. CDR3 length equals 16 residues. Germline CDR1 reads SGHTA; CDR2 reads FQGTGA. CDR3 sequence: CASSFTGTSQYNEQFF. The CDR3 DNA reads TGTGCCAGCAGCTTTACCGGGACTAGTCAGTACAATGAGCAGTTCTTC.

The chain combines TRBV4-3 with TRBJ2-6; D is perhaps TRBD1 (6 bases). Deletions cut 4 bases from V and 0 bases from J, with 10 bases between. Germline V lookup: CDR1 LGHNA, CDR2 YSLEER. The CDR3 runs 16 residues. The CDR3 here is CASSPDRYSGANVLTF. The CDR3 DNA reads as TGCGCCAGCAGCCCGGACAGATACTCTGGGGCCAACGTCCTGACTTTC.

The chain links TRBV29-1 to TRBJ2-3; D is tentatively TRBD1 or TRBD2 (6 bases each). Trimming removed 7 bases from V and 7 bases from J, with 18 bases in between. CDR1 and CDR2 (germline): SQVTM, ANQGSEA. The CDR3 consists of 13 residues. The CDR3 loop is CSARIGGRNTQYF. The CDR3 DNA follows: TGCAGCGCCCGAATCGGGGGCAGAAATACGCAGTATTTT.

This clonotype was observed a handful of times. The chain is built from TRBV7-2 and TRBJ1-1; perhaps TRBD1 as D (6 bases). Germline V lookup: CDR1 SGHTA, CDR2 FQGNSA. The CDR3 is 15 residues long. V lost 5 bases and J lost 0, with 13 bases in between. The CDR3 sequence: CASSPGTWMNTEAFF. DNA for the CDR3: TGTGCCAGCAGCCCTGGGACATGGATGAACACTGAAGCTTTCTTT.

A few counts support this clonotype. This chain links TRBV7-2 with TRBJ1-2; D is unclear. The germline gives CDR1 SGHTA, CDR2 FQGNSA. The length of the CDR3 is 14 residues. V gave up 6 bases and J gave up 0 bases, with 11 bases separating them. The CDR3 reads CASREGNSNYGYTF. In DNA, the CDR3 is TGTGCCAGCAGAGAGGGAAACTCTAACTATGGCTACACCTTC.

This clonotype has a handful of counts. V usage is TRBV7-2 and J usage is TRBJ2-3, with unresolved D. The germline V gene encodes CDR1 SGHTA and CDR2 FQGNSA. V shed 5 bases and J shed 1 base, with 7 bases lying between them. The CDR3 spans 13 residues. The CDR3 nucleotides read TGTGCCAGCAGCCACCGGGGCACAGATACGCAGTATTTT. Translating gives CASSHRGTDTQYF.

The chain combines TRBV9 with TRBJ2-3; D gene ambiguous. Trimming shortened V by 0 bases and J by 7 bases, and 9 bases separated the two germline ends. CDR3 length: 13 residues. Germline CDR1 SGDLS, CDR2 YYNGEE. The CDR3 loop reads CASSVGTTNTQYF. The DNA for the CDR3 is TGTGCCAGCAGCGTAGGTACCACCAATACGCAGTATTTT.

The chain uses TRBV20-1 and TRBJ2-5, with 8 bases that match TRBD2. The J call is in doubt because the DNA end fits TRBJ2-1 better. Germline lookup yields CDR1 DFQATT and CDR2 SNEGSKA (reference sequence). The CDR3 covers 16 residues. The CDR3: CSAKLTGRALFYEQFF. The CDR3 DNA reads as TGCAGTGCTAAACTAACCGGGAGGGCCCTGTTCTATGAGCAGTTCTTC.

This clonotype has just a few counts. V gene TRBV10-3 combines with J gene TRBJ2-7; D tentatively reads TRBD1 or TRBD2 (6 bases each). Germline V CDR1 and CDR2: ENHRY, SYGVKD. The CDR3 spans 13 residues. The germline V and J ends were trimmed by 4 bases and 3 bases, with 10 bases remaining between them. The CDR3 DNA reads TGTGCCATCAGTGTCGGGGGCCGCTACGAGCAGTACTTC. Its translation is CAISVGGRYEQYF.

The V gene is TRBV2, the J gene TRBJ2-5; the D is unclear. The J call may be wrong; the DNA end is better matched by TRBJ2-7. The CDR3 spans 12 residues. The germline V gene has CDR1 SNHLY and CDR2 FYNNEI. The CDR3 DNA reads as TGTGCCAGCACCCTCGACAACTACGAGCAGTACTTC. It codes for CASTLDNYEQYF.

This clonotype was seen a few times. V gene TRBV20-1 combines with J gene TRBJ2-1, with TRBD2 identical over 7 bases. CDR1 and CDR2 from the germline V gene are DFQATT and SNEGSKA (reference sequence). The CDR3 is 15 amino acids. Losses at the gene ends were 5 bases for V and 4 bases for J; bases not matched to a gene: 11. CDR3 residues: CSAPPEREGYNEQFF. DNA of the CDR3: TGCAGTGCTCCCCCTGAGCGGGAAGGGTACAATGAGCAGTTCTTC.

The J gene is TRBJ2-5, the V gene TRBV5-1, with D possibly matching TRBD2 (5 bases). The CDR3 covers 16 residues. Germline V CDR1 and CDR2: SGHRS, YFSETQ. Trimming left V 2 bases short and J 4 bases short, with 18 bases between. DNA of the CDR3: TGCGCCAGCAGCTTACAGACGTTAGGTGGAGGAGAGACCCAGTACTTC. Amino acid sequence: CASSLQTLGGGETQYF.

This clonotype was picked up a small number of times. V is TRBV10-3 and J is TRBJ2-5; D is unclear. Deletions cut 3 bases from V and 0 bases from J, with 17 bases between. The CDR3 is 17 amino acids. Germline-derived CDR1 and CDR2 are ENHRY and SYGVKD. DNA for the CDR3: TGTGCCATCAGTGATCCAGATGTGACCGAAAACCAAGAGACCCAGTACTTC. It yields the protein CAISDPDVTENQETQYF.